A selection of T cell receptor beta chains follows, all from one sample in a study of T cell responses to AZD1222 COVID-19 vaccine. Only in-frame clones appear in the TCRdb table, and some are missing; sequencing was by immunoSEQ multiplex PCR. Of about 120,000 clones listed, 75% to 95% are singletons. The sample was peripheral blood, taken 28 days after the second dose of the MenACWY control vaccine. These TCRs come from an adult who received the MenACWY meningococcal vaccine as a control. Each CDR3 is given with its conserved first and last residue. The order of the fields is V gene, clone size, J gene, D gene, CDR3 protein, CDR3 DNA. A D gene is named only where the DNA matches it firmly. Only some rows state a clone size, as once, few, many or a class for expanded clones.

TRBV7-3	-	TRBJ2-3	-	CASSHGTADPDTQYF	TGTGCCAGCAGCCACGGGACCGCGGATCCAGATACGCAGTATTTT
TRBV28	-	TRBJ2-1	TRBD1	CASRSDRGDEQFF	TGTGCCAGCAGATCGGACAGGGGCGATGAGCAGTTCTTC
TRBV13	-	TRBJ2-7	TRBD2	CASSRRTSSFVEQYF	TGTGCCAGCAGCCGAAGGACTAGTTCCTTCGTGGAGCAGTACTTC
TRBV3-1/TRBV3-2	-	TRBJ1-3	-	CASSQNRPSGNTIYF	TGTGCCAGCAGCCAAAACAGACCCTCTGGAAACACCATATATTTT
TRBV5-5	-	TRBJ1-3	TRBD1	CASSLMEGAFGNTIYF	TGTGCCAGCAGCTTGATGGAGGGGGCCTTTGGAAACACCATATATTTT
TRBV5-5	-	TRBJ2-2	TRBD2	CASIKTSGSANTGELFF	TGTGCCAGCATCAAAACTAGCGGGAGTGCGAACACCGGGGAGCTGTTTTTT
TRBV5-8	-	TRBJ1-2	TRBD1	CASFGTGADGYTF	TGTGCCAGCTTCGGGACAGGGGCGGATGGCTACACCTTC
TRBV21-1	-	TRBJ1-5	-	CASSPTGSDQPQHF	TGTGCCAGCAGCCCCACGGGATCAGATCAGCCCCAGCATTTT
TRBV7-9	-	TRBJ1-4	TRBD1	CASRGTGGDEKLFF	TGTGCCAGCCGCGGGACAGGCGGGGATGAAAAACTGTTTTTT
TRBV2	-	TRBJ2-4	-	CASSDRQPLAKNIQYF	TGTGCCAGCAGTGACCGGCAGCCACTAGCCAAAAACATTCAGTACTTC
TRBV7-2	-	TRBJ1-2	-	CASSLAGGNYGYTF	TGTGCCAGCAGCTTAGCCGGGGGAAACTATGGCTACACCTTC
TRBV27	-	TRBJ2-7	TRBD1	CASSLGTGSSYEQYF	TGTGCCAGCAGTTTAGGGACAGGGAGCTCCTACGAGCAGTACTTC
TRBV7-8	-	TRBJ1-5	-	CASSLEGFSNQPQHF	TGTGCCAGCAGCTTAGAAGGGTTTAGCAATCAGCCCCAGCATTTT
TRBV5-1	-	TRBJ2-2	TRBD2	CASSFILSSGGPNTGELFF	TGCGCCAGCAGCTTTATTCTATCTAGCGGGGGGCCAAACACCGGGGAGCTGTTTTTT
TRBV18	-	TRBJ2-1	-	CASSPPPRSSGNEQFF	TGTGCCAGCTCACCGCCCCCTAGGTCCTCTGGAAATGAGCAGTTCTTC
TRBV27	few	TRBJ1-1	-	CASSHPGENTEAFF	TGTGCCAGCAGCCACCCGGGGGAGAACACTGAAGCTTTCTTT
TRBV29-1	-	TRBJ2-7	TRBD2	CSVGGGSLEQYF	TGCAGCGTTGGGGGCGGGAGTCTTGAGCAGTACTTC
TRBV14	-	TRBJ2-1	TRBD2	CASSSSGRGTNEQFF	TGTGCCAGCAGCTCGAGCGGGAGGGGCACCAATGAGCAGTTCTTC
TRBV5-1	-	TRBJ1-3	-	CASSLEGLGSGNTIYF	TGCGCCAGCAGCTTGGAGGGGTTGGGCTCTGGAAACACCATATATTTT
TRBV7-9	-	TRBJ1-6	-	CASSLTRSALHF	TGTGCCAGCAGCCTGACCCGTTCGGCCCTCCACTTT
TRBV12-3/TRBV12-4	-	TRBJ1-5	-	CASSLRRGQTLF	TGTGCCAGCAGTTTAAGAAGGGGACAAACGCTTTTT
TRBV19	-	TRBJ2-5	-	CASSIGSTAQETQYF	TGTGCCAGTAGTATTGGGTCGACAGCCCAAGAGACCCAGTACTTC
TRBV5-4	-	TRBJ2-1	TRBD2	CASSPDLGLDYNEQFF	TGTGCCAGCAGCCCCGACCTGGGACTAGACTACAATGAGCAGTTCTTC
TRBV2	-	TRBJ1-1	TRBD1	CASSPRTGNTEAFF	TGTGCCAGCAGTCCCCGGACAGGGAACACTGAAGCTTTCTTT
TRBV3-1/TRBV3-2	-	TRBJ2-5	TRBD2	CASSQDKGGRQETQYF	TGTGCCAGCAGCCAAGATAAGGGCGGGAGGCAAGAGACCCAGTACTTC
TRBV5-8	-	TRBJ1-1	-	CASSLDGDTEAFF	TGTGCCAGCAGCTTGGATGGGGACACTGAAGCTTTCTTT
TRBV27	-	TRBJ2-1	-	CASSPPGLAYNEQFF	TGTGCCAGCAGTCCGCCGGGACTTGCCTACAATGAGCAGTTCTTC
TRBV4-2	-	TRBJ1-2	-	CASSQDPTDWVYGYTF	TGTGCCAGCAGCCAAGACCCGACGGACTGGGTCTATGGCTACACCTTC
TRBV3-1/TRBV3-2	-	TRBJ1-2	-	CASSQAGGRGNYGYTF	TGTGCCAGCAGCCAAGCGGGAGGCAGAGGAAACTATGGCTACACCTTC
TRBV19	-	TRBJ2-2	TRBD1	CASSYRGGGELFF	TGTGCCAGTAGTTACAGGGGTGGCGGGGAGCTGTTTTTT
TRBV11-2	-	TRBJ1-4	-	CASSLDLTGKLFF	TGTGCCAGCAGCTTAGACCTTACCGGAAAACTGTTTTTT
TRBV16	-	TRBJ1-2	TRBD1	CASSRTGPRGYTF	TGTGCCAGCAGCCGGACAGGGCCTAGGGGCTACACCTTC
TRBV18	once	TRBJ2-6	TRBD1	CASSHGQGVGGANVLTF	TGTGCCAGCTCCCACGGACAGGGCGTTGGAGGGGCCAACGTCCTGACTTTC
TRBV5-5	-	TRBJ2-2	-	CASSLEAGARSGGELFF	TGTGCCAGCAGCTTGGAAGCCGGGGCCAGAAGTGGCGGGGAGCTGTTTTTT
TRBV12-3/TRBV12-4	-	TRBJ1-1	-	CASSLGVSTEAFF	TGTGCCAGCAGTTTGGGGGTGAGCACTGAAGCTTTCTTT